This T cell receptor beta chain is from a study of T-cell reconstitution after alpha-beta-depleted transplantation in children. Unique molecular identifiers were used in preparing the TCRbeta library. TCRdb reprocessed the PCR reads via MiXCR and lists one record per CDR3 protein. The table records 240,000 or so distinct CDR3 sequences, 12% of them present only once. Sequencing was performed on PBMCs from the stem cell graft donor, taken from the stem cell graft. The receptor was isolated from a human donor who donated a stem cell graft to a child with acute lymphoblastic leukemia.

The CDR3 DNA reads TGTGCCAATTTATCCTCCTACGAGCAGTACTTC. Translated: CANLSSYEQYF. V usage is TRBV27 and J usage is TRBJ2-7; no firm D call. Trimming took off 10 bases at V and 0 bases at J, with 7 bases between the two ends. Germline values: CDR1 MNHEY, CDR2 SMNVEV (reference sequence). The CDR3 length is 11 residues.